This T cell receptor (beta chain) was documented in a study of blood T cell repertoires in COVID-19. Study-wide context: From T cells, B-cell-depleted T cells, or PBMCs came the material, which was cDNA or gDNA.

TCRdb keeps only in-frame clones here, not all; method: immunoSEQ multiplex PCR. The sample includes under 200,000 clones, less than 90% of them seen just once. This clone showed up just once. Sequenced sample: peripheral blood. The source of this sequence is a woman in her 70s with COVID-19, enrolled during active disease.

CDR3 amino acids: CASSYSAGAGRTEAFF. For the CDR3, the DNA is TGTGCCAGCAGTTACTCAGCGGGGGCCGGGAGGACTGAAGCTTTCTTT. This chain links TRBV6-5 with TRBJ1-1; possibly TRBD1 for D (6 bases). This CDR3 region has 16 residues. Germline V gene sequence: CDR1 MNHEY, CDR2 SVGAGI. V was cut by 0 bases and J by 5 bases, with 16 bases left in between.